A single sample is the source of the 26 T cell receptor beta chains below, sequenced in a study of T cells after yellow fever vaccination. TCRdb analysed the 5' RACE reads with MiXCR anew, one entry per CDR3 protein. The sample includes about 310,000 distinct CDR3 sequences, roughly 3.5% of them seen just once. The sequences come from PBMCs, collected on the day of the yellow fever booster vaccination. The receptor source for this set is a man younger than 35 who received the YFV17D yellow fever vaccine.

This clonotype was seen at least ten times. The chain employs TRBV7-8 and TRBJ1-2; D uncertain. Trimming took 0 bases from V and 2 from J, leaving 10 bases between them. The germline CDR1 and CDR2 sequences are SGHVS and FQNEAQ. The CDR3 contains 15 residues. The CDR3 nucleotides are TGTGCCAGCAGCTTAGCCCGTGGCGGGAACTATGGCTACACCTTC. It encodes CASSLARGGNYGYTF.

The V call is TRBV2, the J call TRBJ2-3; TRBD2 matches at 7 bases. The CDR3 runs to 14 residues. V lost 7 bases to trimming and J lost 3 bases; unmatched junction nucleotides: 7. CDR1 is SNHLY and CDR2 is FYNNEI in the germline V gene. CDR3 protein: CASIKERGTDTQYF. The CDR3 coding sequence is TGTGCCAGCATCAAGGAGCGGGGAACAGATACGCAGTATTTT.

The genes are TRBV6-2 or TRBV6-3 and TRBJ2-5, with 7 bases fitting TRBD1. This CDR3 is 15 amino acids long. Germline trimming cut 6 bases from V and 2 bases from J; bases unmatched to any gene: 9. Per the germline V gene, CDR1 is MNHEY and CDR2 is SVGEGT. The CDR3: CASRQQDRDQETQYF. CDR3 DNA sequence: TGTGCCAGCAGACAACAAGACAGGGATCAAGAGACCCAGTACTTC.

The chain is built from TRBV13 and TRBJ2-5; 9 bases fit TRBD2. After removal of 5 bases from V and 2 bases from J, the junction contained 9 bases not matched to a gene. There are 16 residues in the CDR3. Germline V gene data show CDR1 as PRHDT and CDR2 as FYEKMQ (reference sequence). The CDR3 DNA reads TGTGCCAGCAGCGCAACAGGACTAGCGTCACAAGAGACCCAGTACTTC. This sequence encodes CASSATGLASQETQYF.

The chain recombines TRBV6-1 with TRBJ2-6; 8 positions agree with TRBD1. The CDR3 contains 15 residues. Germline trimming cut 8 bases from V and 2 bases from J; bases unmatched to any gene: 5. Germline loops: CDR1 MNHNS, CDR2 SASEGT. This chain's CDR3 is CASYAGGTGANVLTF. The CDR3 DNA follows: TGTGCCAGCTACGCAGGGGGCACTGGGGCCAACGTCCTGACTTTC.

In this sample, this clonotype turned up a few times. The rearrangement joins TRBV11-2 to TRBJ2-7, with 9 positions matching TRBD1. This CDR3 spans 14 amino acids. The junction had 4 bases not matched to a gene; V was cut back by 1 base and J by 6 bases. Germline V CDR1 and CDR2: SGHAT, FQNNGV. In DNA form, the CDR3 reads TGTGCCAGCAGCTTAGGGACAGGGGCAGGCGAGCAGTACGTC. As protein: CASSLGTGAGEQYV.

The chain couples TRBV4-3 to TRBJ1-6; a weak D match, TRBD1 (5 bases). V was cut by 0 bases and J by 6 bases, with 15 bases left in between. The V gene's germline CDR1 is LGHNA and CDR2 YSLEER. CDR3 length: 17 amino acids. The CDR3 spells CASSQEGGVRVNSPLHF. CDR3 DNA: TGCGCCAGCAGCCAAGAGGGGGGGGTGAGAGTTAATTCACCCCTCCACTTT.

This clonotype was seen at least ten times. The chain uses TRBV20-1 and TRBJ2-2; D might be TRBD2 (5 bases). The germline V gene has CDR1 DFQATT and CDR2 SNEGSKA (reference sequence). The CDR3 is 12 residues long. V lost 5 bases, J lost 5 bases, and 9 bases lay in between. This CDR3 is CSASGNTGELFF. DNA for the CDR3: TGCAGTGCTTCGGGGAATACCGGGGAGCTGTTTTTT.

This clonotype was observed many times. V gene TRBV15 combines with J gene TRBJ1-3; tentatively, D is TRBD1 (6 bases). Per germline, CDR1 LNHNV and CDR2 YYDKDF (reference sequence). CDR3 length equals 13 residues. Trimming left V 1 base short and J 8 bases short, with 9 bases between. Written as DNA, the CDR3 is TGTGCCACCAGCAGAGGAAGGACAGACACCATATATTTT. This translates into CATSRGRTDTIYF.

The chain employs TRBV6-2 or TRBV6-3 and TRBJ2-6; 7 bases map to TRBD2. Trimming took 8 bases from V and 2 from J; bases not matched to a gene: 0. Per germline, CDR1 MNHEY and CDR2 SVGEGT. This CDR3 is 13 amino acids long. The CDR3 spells CASRGAGANVLTF. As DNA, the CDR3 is TGTGCCAGCCGGGGGGCTGGGGCCAACGTCCTGACTTTC.

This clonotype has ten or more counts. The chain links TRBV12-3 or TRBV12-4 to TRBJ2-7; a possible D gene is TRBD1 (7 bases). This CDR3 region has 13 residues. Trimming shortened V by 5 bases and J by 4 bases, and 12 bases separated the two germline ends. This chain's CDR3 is CASSRGTAYEQYF. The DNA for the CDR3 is TGTGCCAGCAGTCGCGGGACAGCTTACGAGCAGTACTTC.

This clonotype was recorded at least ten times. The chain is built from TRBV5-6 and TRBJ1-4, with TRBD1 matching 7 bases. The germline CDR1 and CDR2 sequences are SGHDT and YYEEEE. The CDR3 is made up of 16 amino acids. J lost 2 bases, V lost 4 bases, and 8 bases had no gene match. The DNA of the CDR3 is TGTGCCAGCAGCCCACAGGGACAGCCGACTAATGAAAAACTGTTTTTT. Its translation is CASSPQGQPTNEKLFF.

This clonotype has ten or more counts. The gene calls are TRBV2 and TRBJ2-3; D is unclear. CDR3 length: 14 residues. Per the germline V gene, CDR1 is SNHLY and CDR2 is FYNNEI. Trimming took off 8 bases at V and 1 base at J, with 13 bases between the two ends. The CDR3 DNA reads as TGTGCCAGCTTCGGCAGGCCCCGCACAGATACGCAGTATTTT. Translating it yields CASFGRPRTDTQYF.

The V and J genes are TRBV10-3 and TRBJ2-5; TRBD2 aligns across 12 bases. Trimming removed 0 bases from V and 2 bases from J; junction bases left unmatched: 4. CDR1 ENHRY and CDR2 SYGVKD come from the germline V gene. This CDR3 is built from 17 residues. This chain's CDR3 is CAISESRLAGEQETQYF. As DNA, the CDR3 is TGTGCCATCAGTGAGTCGAGACTAGCGGGAGAACAAGAGACCCAGTACTTC.

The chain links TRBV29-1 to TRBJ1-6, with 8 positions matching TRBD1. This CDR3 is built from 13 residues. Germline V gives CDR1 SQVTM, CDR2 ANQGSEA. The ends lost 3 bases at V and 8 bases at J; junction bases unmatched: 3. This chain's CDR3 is CSVEVTGDSPLHF. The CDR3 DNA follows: TGCAGCGTTGAGGTGACAGGGGATTCACCCCTCCACTTT.

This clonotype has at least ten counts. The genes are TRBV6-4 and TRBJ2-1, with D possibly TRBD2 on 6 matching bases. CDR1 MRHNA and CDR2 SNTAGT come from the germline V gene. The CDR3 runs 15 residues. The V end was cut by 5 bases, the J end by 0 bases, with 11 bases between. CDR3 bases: TGTGCCAGCAGTCGGGACTCCCTCTCCTACAATGAGCAGTTCTTC. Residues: CASSRDSLSYNEQFF.

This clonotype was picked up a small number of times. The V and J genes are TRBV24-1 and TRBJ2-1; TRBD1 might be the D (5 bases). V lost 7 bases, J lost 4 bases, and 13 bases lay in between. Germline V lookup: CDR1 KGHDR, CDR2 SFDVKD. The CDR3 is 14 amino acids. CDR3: CATRGSGLYNEQFF. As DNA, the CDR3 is TGTGCCACCAGGGGGTCAGGGCTATACAATGAGCAGTTCTTC.

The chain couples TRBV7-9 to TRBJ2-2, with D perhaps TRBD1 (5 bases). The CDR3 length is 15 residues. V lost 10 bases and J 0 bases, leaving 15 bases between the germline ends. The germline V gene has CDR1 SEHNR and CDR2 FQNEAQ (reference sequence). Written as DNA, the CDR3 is TGTGCCACCCGATTAACAGGCGCGAACACCGGGGAGCTGTTTTTT. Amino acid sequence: CATRLTGANTGELFF.

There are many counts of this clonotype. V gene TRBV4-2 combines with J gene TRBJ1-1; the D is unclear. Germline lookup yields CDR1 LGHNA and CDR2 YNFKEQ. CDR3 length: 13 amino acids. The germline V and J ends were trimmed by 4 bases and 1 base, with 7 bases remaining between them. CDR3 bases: TGTGCCAGCAGCCCGTTAACGAACACTGAAGCTTTCTTT. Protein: CASSPLTNTEAFF.

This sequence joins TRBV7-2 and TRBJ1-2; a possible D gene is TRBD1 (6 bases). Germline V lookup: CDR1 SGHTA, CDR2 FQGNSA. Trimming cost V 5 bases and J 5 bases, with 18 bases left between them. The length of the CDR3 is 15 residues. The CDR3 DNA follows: TGTGCCAGCAGCCGGTCGGCAGGGGCGATTTATGGCTACACCTTC. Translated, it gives CASSRSAGAIYGYTF. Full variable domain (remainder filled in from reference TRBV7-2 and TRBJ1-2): GAGVSQSPSNKVTEKGKDVELRCDPISGHTALYWYRQSLGQGLEFLIYFQGNSAPDKSGLPSDRFSAERTGGSVSTLTIQRTQQEDSAVYLCASSRSAGAIYGYTFGSGTRLTVV.

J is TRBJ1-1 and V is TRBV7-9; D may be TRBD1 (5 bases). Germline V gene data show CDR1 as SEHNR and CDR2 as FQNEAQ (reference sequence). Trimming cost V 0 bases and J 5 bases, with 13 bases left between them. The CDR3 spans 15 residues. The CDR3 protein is CASSLAFTGETEAFF. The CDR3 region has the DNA TGTGCCAGCAGCTTAGCATTTACGGGGGAGACTGAAGCTTTCTTT.

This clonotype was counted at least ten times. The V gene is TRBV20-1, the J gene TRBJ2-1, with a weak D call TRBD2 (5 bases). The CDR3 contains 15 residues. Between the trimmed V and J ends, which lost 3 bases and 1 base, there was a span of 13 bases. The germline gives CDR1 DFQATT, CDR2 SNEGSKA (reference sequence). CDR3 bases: TGCAGTGCTAGCTATCTAGCTATATCCTACAATGAGCAGTTCTTC. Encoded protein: CSASYLAISYNEQFF.

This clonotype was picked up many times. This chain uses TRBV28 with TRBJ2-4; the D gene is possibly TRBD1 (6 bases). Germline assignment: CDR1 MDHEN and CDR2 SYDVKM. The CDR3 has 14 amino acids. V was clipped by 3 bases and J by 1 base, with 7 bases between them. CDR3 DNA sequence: TGTGCCAGCAGTTTTCAGGGGGCCAAAAACATTCAGTACTTC. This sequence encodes CASSFQGAKNIQYF.

The CDR3 loop reads CASSPVVSETQYF. CDR3 sequence (DNA): TGTGCCAGCAGCCCCGTTGTGAGCGAGACCCAGTACTTC. The chain is built from TRBV6-2 or TRBV6-3 and TRBJ2-5, with unresolved D. The CDR3 sequence is 13 residues long. Germline loops: CDR1 MNHEY, CDR2 SVGEGT. The germline V and J ends were trimmed by 6 bases and 5 bases, with 13 bases remaining between them.

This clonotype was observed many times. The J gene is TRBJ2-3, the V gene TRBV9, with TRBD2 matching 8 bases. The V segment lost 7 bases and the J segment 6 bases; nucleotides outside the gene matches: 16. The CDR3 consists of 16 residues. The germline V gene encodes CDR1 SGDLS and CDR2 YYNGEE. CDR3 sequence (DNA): TGTGCCAGCGACACCCCAGCGGGGGAGATTGGTGATACGCAGTATTTT. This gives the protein CASDTPAGEIGDTQYF.

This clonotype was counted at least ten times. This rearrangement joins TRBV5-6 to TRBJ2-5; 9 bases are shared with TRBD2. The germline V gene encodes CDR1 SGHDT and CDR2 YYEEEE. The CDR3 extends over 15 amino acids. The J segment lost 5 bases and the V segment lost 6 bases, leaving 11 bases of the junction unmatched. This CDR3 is CASMEAGGPSETQYF. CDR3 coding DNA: TGTGCCAGCATGGAAGCGGGGGGCCCGAGTGAGACCCAGTACTTC.